These 16 T cell receptor beta chains were all obtained from the same sample, sequenced in a study of yellow fever vaccine responses in identical twins. MiXCR was run by TCRdb on the RT-PCR reads, yielding one entry per CDR3 protein. The table shows about 6,000 distinct CDR3 sequences, with under 80% occurring only once. The starting material was T cells from blood (PBMCs), unsorted or a sorted subset (not recorded which), obtained before or after yellow fever vaccination (not recorded which). These receptor sequences come from a woman aged 18-29 years who received the yellow fever vaccine.

This chain uses TRBV29-1 with TRBJ1-2; D not resolved. V was clipped by 5 bases and J by 7 bases, with 14 bases between them. Germline assignment: CDR1 SQVTM and CDR2 ANQGSEA. The CDR3 runs 12 residues. The CDR3 spells CSVPGTARGYTF. The CDR3 DNA follows: TGCAGCGTTCCGGGCACTGCACGTGGCTACACCTTC.

This rearrangement joins TRBV3-1 to TRBJ2-5; D is unresolved. Looked up from germline, CDR1 is LGHDT and CDR2 is YNNKEL (reference sequence). Trimming left V 1 base short and J 4 bases short, with 13 bases between. This CDR3 is built from 15 residues. The CDR3 nucleotides read TGTGCCAGCAGCCAAGGGCTCTCGGTCCGAGAGACCCAGTACTTC. Encoded protein: CASSQGLSVRETQYF.

The chain links TRBV29-1 to TRBJ2-3; no clear D gene. V dropped 6 bases and J dropped 0 bases, with 10 bases sitting between them. Germline CDR1 and CDR2: SQVTM and ANQGSEA. The CDR3 has 13 amino acids. CDR3 loop: CSVPTTSTDTQYF. The CDR3 bases are TGCAGCGTACCAACCACTAGCACAGATACGCAGTATTTT.

This clonotype was observed a few times. This sequence joins TRBV29-1 and TRBJ2-1; D is possibly TRBD1 or TRBD2 (5 bases each). Germline V gives CDR1 SQVTM, CDR2 ANQGSEA. Trimming shortened V by 7 bases and J by 4 bases, and 14 bases separated the two germline ends. This CDR3 has 13 residues. DNA of the CDR3: TGCAGCGGTGGAGAGGGGAGTTACAATGAGCAGTTCTTC. Protein sequence: CSGGEGSYNEQFF.

The chain couples TRBV29-1 to TRBJ1-2, with a tentative D call TRBD1 (6 bases). V was clipped by 7 bases and J by 4 bases, with 19 bases between them. This CDR3 is built from 14 residues. Germline CDR1 SQVTM, CDR2 ANQGSEA. CDR3 protein: CSARNRASIYGYTF. As DNA, the CDR3 is TGCAGCGCACGAAACAGGGCCAGTATCTATGGCTACACCTTC. The whole variable domain, remainder taken from reference TRBV29-1 and TRBJ1-2, is SAVISQKPSRDICQRGTSLTIQCQVDSQVTMMFWYRQQPGQSLTLIATANQGSEATYESGFVIDKFPISRPNLTFSTLTVSNMSPEDSSIYLCSARNRASIYGYTFGSGTRLTVV.

The chain carries TRBV3-1 and TRBJ2-7; no firm D call. V lost 2 bases to trimming and J lost 4 bases, with 15 bases between them. The CDR3 sequence is 15 residues long. Germline assignment: CDR1 LGHDT and CDR2 YNNKEL (reference sequence). CDR3 sequence (DNA): TGTGCCAGCAGCCAACTAAACAGAGTAACTTACGAGCAGTACTTC. Its translation is CASSQLNRVTYEQYF.

This clonotype was seen more than once but under ten times. V gene TRBV11-1 combines with J gene TRBJ1-2, with D possibly being TRBD1 (5 bases). The V end was cut by 5 bases, the J end by 4 bases, with 20 bases between. CDR1 and CDR2 from the germline V gene are SGHAT and FQDESV (reference sequence). The CDR3 totals 16 residues. The CDR3 here is CASSERRGRLPYGYTF. Written as DNA, the CDR3 is TGTGCCAGCAGCGAAAGGCGGGGACGTCTTCCCTATGGCTACACCTTC.

This clonotype was seen more than once but under ten times. The V and J genes are TRBV7-1 and TRBJ2-4; D uncertain. TRBV7-1 falls under the ORF class, with uncertain function. V gave up 0 bases and J gave up 2 bases, with 5 bases separating them. The CDR3 has 14 residues. The CDR3 protein is CASSSAKSKNIQYF. The CDR3 nucleotides are TGTGCCAGCAGCTCAGCAAAATCCAAAAACATTCAGTACTTC.

This clonotype was seen only a few times. V and J are TRBV19 and TRBJ2-1; D may be TRBD1 (6 bases). This CDR3 contains 13 residues. The V gene lost 10 bases and the J gene lost 4 bases, with 14 bases spanning the gap. The V gene's germline CDR1 is LNHDA and CDR2 SQIVND (reference sequence). CDR3 DNA sequence: TGTGCCACCAGGGGCTACGGGTACAATGAGCAGTTCTTC. Amino acids: CATRGYGYNEQFF.

The genes are TRBV30 and TRBJ2-1, with 11 bases that match TRBD2. Germline V CDR1 and CDR2: GTSNPN, SVGIG (reference sequence). The CDR3 has 13 residues. Trimming took 7 bases from V and 4 from J; bases not matched to a gene: 3. In DNA, the CDR3 is TGTGCCTTTAGACTAGCGGGGTACAATGAGCAGTTCTTC. As protein: CAFRLAGYNEQFF. The full variable domain, completed using reference TRBV30 and TRBJ2-1, is SQTIHQWPATLVQPVGSPLSLECTVEGTSNPNLYWYRQAAGRGLQLLFYSVGIGQISSEVPQNLSASRPQDRQFILSSKKLLLSDSGFYLCAFRLAGYNEQFFGPGTRLTVL.

This clonotype was counted only a few times. The gene calls are TRBV30 and TRBJ1-2, with unresolved D. The V gene lost 1 base and the J gene lost 0 bases, with 12 bases spanning the gap. Germline CDR1 and CDR2: GTSNPN and SVGIG (reference sequence). This CDR3 has 15 residues. CDR3 protein: CAWSGQVLANYGYTF. CDR3 nucleotide sequence: TGTGCCTGGAGTGGGCAGGTCTTAGCTAACTATGGCTACACCTTC. Looking up the rest from reference TRBV30 and TRBJ1-2 gives the full variable domain: SQTIHQWPATLVQPVGSPLSLECTVEGTSNPNLYWYRQAAGRGLQLLFYSVGIGQISSEVPQNLSASRPQDRQFILSSKKLLLSDSGFYLCAWSGQVLANYGYTFGSGTRLTVV.

In this sample, this clonotype turned up a few times. The chain couples TRBV23-1 to TRBJ2-4; D not certain. TRBV23-1 is an ORF, and what it does is uncertain. The CDR3 runs 15 residues. Trimming removed 0 bases from V and 1 base from J, with 7 bases in between. CDR3 bases: TGCGCCAGCAGTCAATCGAAGGACGCCAAAAACATTCAGTACTTC. It codes for CASSQSKDAKNIQYF.

The gene calls are TRBV6-2 or TRBV6-3 and TRBJ2-1; tentatively, D is TRBD1 (5 bases). The CDR3 extends over 15 amino acids. CDR1 is MNHEY, CDR2 SVGEGT, per germline. Deletions cut 0 bases from V and 3 bases from J, with 9 bases between. CDR3 residues: CASSYSGRGYNEQFF. DNA for the CDR3: TGTGCCAGCAGTTACTCAGGAAGGGGCTACAATGAGCAGTTCTTC.

In this sample, this clonotype turned up a few times. This rearrangement joins TRBV4-3 to TRBJ1-5; D is unclear. Trimming removed 0 bases from V and 7 bases from J, with 7 bases in between. The CDR3 extends over 13 amino acids. Germline lookup yields CDR1 LGHNA and CDR2 YSLEER. Here the CDR3 DNA reads TGCGCCAGCAGCCAAGATCGGATCCAGCCCCAGCATTTT. Translated, it gives CASSQDRIQPQHF.

The chain has TRBV28 and TRBJ2-7; no firm D call. V lost 5 bases to trimming and J lost 3 bases, with 8 bases between them. From germline, CDR1 is MDHEN and CDR2 SYDVKM. This CDR3 has 12 residues. The CDR3 spells CASSRHGYEQYF. The CDR3 region has the DNA TGTGCCAGCAGTAGGCACGGCTACGAGCAGTACTTC.

V is TRBV18 and J is TRBJ2-7; D might be TRBD1 or TRBD2, each matching 5 bases. The CDR3 is 15 residues long. V was shortened by 4 bases and J by 3 bases, with 16 bases between the two germline ends. Germline CDR1 reads KGHSH; CDR2 reads LQKENI. The DNA of the CDR3 is TGTGCCAGCTCACTTGCCCCGGGACGGAGCTACGAGCAGTACTTC. This codes for CASSLAPGRSYEQYF.